This T cell receptor (beta chain) was recovered during a study of cytomegalovirus exposure and HLA in healthy donors. This clone was picked up one time. Primers included in the PCR were 60 Vbeta and 13 Jbeta primers. Clones were sequenced by immunoSEQ multiplex PCR, and TCRdb holds only the in-frame ones, with some missing. The table records some 190,000 clones, nearly 80% of them present only once. V lost 2 bases and J lost 1, with 12 bases in between. CDR3 length: 16 amino acids. Germline assignment: CDR1 MNHNS and CDR2 SASEGT. This receptor was obtained from a female donor in good health and CMV-seronegative. Specimen: PBMCs. V gene TRBV6-1 combines with J gene TRBJ1-5; D gene unclear. CDR3: CASSEFLSGSNQPQHF. The CDR3 region has the DNA TGTGCCAGCAGTGAATTTCTAAGCGGAAGCAATCAGCCCCAGCATTTT.